What follows are 27 T cell receptor beta chains derived from one specimen sequenced in a study of early T cells in non-severe SARS-CoV-2 infection (dated by TCRdb to about 2021). The protocol used for the library was 5' RACE. Reads for this sample came from a NextSeq 500. Starting from the raw public reads, TCRdb applied fastp trimming at Q25, assembled clones with MiXCR and retained in-frame beta chains. Under each unique CDR3 protein, matching rows form one entry showing the most common genes and DNA. For this sample there are fewer than 130,000 distinct CDR3 sequences; roughly 12% appear just once. The ten largest make up approximately 4% of the sample. The input for sequencing was whole blood, taken at baseline. These receptor sequences come from an adult who was a healthcare worker with PCR-confirmed SARS-CoV-2 infection or an uninfected control (not recorded which).

This clonotype was counted a few times. The chain carries TRBV5-1 and TRBJ1-3; D may be TRBD1 (5 bases). The CDR3 loop spans 16 amino acids. The germline V and J ends were trimmed by 1 base and 8 bases, with 19 bases remaining between them. Per germline, CDR1 SGHRS and CDR2 YFSETQ. DNA for the CDR3: TGCGCCAGCAGCTTGATGAATGGTGTGGGACTCGACACCATATATTTT. Its translation is CASSLMNGVGLDTIYF.

This clonotype was detected many times. This chain links TRBV7-3 with TRBJ1-6; 8 bases agree with TRBD1. CDR3 length equals 16 residues. Germline lookup yields CDR1 SGHTA and CDR2 FQGTGA. Losses at the gene ends were 5 bases for V and 6 bases for J; bases not matched to a gene: 9. The CDR3 DNA is TGTGCCAGCAGCCCAGGGACAGGCAACCCTAATTCACCCCTCCACTTT. This codes for CASSPGTGNPNSPLHF.

The table lists this clonotype with a few counts. The V gene is TRBV2, the J gene TRBJ1-1; D is unresolved. Germline V CDR1 and CDR2: SNHLY, FYNNEI. The CDR3 length is 15 residues. Deletions cut 2 bases from V and 3 bases from J, with 13 bases between. The CDR3 sequence is CASSESEVRHTEAFF. CDR3 in DNA: TGTGCCAGCAGTGAAAGTGAGGTTCGGCACACTGAAGCTTTCTTT.

The genes are TRBV12-3 or TRBV12-4 and TRBJ1-2; the D is unclear. CDR3 length equals 14 residues. V lost 7 bases and J 0 bases, leaving 12 bases between the germline ends. The CDR3 is CASTKAEANYGYTF. DNA for the CDR3: TGTGCCAGCACCAAGGCAGAAGCTAACTATGGCTACACCTTC.

The V call is TRBV29-1, the J call TRBJ2-6; 7 nucleotides match TRBD1. This CDR3 region has 13 residues. Germline V gives CDR1 SQVTM, CDR2 ANQGSEA. V lost 7 bases, J lost 2 bases, and 2 bases stayed unmatched. The CDR3 coding sequence is TGCAGCGCCACAGGGGCTGGGGCCAACGTCCTGACTTTC. Encoded protein: CSATGAGANVLTF.

Ten or more counts support this clonotype. The rearrangement joins TRBV20-1 to TRBJ2-7; TRBD2 matches at 10 bases. V trimming: 0 bases; J trimming: 5 bases; junction bases outside the gene matches: 7. This CDR3 region has 15 residues. The germline gives CDR1 DFQATT, CDR2 SNEGSKA (reference sequence). The CDR3 is CSARDPLAGENEQYF. The CDR3 DNA sequence: TGCAGTGCTAGAGATCCCCTAGCGGGAGAGAACGAGCAGTACTTC.

Only a few counts were recorded for this clonotype. This sequence joins TRBV6-1 and TRBJ2-1, with a weak D call TRBD1 (5 bases). Trimming removed 4 bases at V and 8 bases at J, with 15 bases between. Germline CDR1 and CDR2: MNHNS and SASEGT. This CDR3 spans 14 amino acids. For the CDR3, the DNA is TGTGCCAGCAGTGGACACCGGTGGGGCGATGAGCAGTTCTTC. Its translation: CASSGHRWGDEQFF.

This clonotype was recorded a few times. The CDR3 protein is CASSTGTNTGELFF. As DNA, the CDR3 is TGTGCCAGCAGCACCGGGACCAACACCGGGGAGCTGTTTTTT. The chain employs TRBV7-7 and TRBJ2-2; D is possibly TRBD1 or TRBD2 (5 bases each). Germline V lookup: CDR1 SSHAT, CDR2 FNYEAQ (reference sequence). Between the trimmed V and J ends, which lost 5 bases and 2 bases, there was a span of 9 bases. This CDR3 has 14 amino acids. Drawing the rest from reference TRBV7-7 and TRBJ2-2, the complete variable domain is GAGVSQSPRYKVTKRGQDVTLRCDPISSHATLYWYQQALGQGPEFLTYFNYEAQPDKSGLPSDRFSAERPEGSISTLTIQRTEQRDSAMYRCASSTGTNTGELFFGEGSRLTVL.

The chain recombines TRBV2 with TRBJ2-1; possibly TRBD2 for D (6 bases). Germline CDR1 SNHLY, CDR2 FYNNEI. There are 15 residues in the CDR3. Trimming removed 4 bases from V and 7 bases from J, with 17 bases in between. Here the CDR3 DNA reads TGTGCCAGCAGTGCCGGGCTCGGGGCGGGGAATGAGCAGTTCTTC. Translation gives CASSAGLGAGNEQFF. The whole variable domain, remainder taken from reference TRBV2 and TRBJ2-1, is EPEVTQTPSHQVTQMGQEVILRCVPISNHLYFYWYRQILGQKVEFLVSFYNNEISEKSEIFDDQFSVERPDGSNFTLKIRSTKLEDSAMYFCASSAGLGAGNEQFFGPGTRLTVL.

This clonotype has a count of ten or more. The chain recombines TRBV3-1 with TRBJ2-2, with D tentatively TRBD1 (5 bases). CDR1 LGHDT and CDR2 YNNKEL come from the germline V gene (reference sequence). The CDR3 length is 14 residues. Trimming removed 3 bases from V and 5 bases from J, with 10 bases in between. CDR3 protein: CASSHREVTGELFF. The CDR3 DNA follows: TGTGCCAGCAGCCACAGGGAAGTAACCGGGGAGCTGTTTTTT.

At least ten counts were recorded for this clonotype. The V call is TRBV28, the J call TRBJ1-2, with D perhaps TRBD1 (5 bases). The length of the CDR3 is 12 residues. From germline, CDR1 is MDHEN and CDR2 SYDVKM. Trimming pared 3 bases from V and 4 bases from J, leaving 6 bases between. The CDR3 loop is CASSLTVYGYTF. CDR3 bases: TGTGCCAGCAGTTTGACAGTCTATGGCTACACCTTC.

The chain uses TRBV3-1 and TRBJ1-6, with D maybe TRBD1 (5 bases). Trimming pared 7 bases from V and 10 bases from J, leaving 17 bases between. This CDR3 is 14 amino acids long. From germline, CDR1 is LGHDT and CDR2 YNNKEL (reference sequence). The CDR3 coding sequence is TGTGCCAGCAACTTTCTGACTAGGGACTCACCCCTCCACTTT. Translated, it gives CASNFLTRDSPLHF.

Only a few counts were recorded for this clonotype. V and J are TRBV12-5 and TRBJ1-5; TRBD1 aligns across 8 bases. Germline values: CDR1 LGHNT, CDR2 FRNRAP. The length of the CDR3 is 13 residues. Trimming removed 6 bases from V and 5 bases from J; junction bases left unmatched: 3. The CDR3 region is CASGAGGYQPQHF. In DNA, the CDR3 is TGTGCTAGTGGAGCAGGGGGCTATCAGCCCCAGCATTTT.

This clonotype was found a few times. The chain recombines TRBV2 with TRBJ1-1; D might be TRBD1 (5 bases). Germline V gene data show CDR1 as SNHLY and CDR2 as FYNNEI. The V gene lost 8 bases and the J gene lost 0 bases, with 10 bases spanning the gap. This CDR3 has 13 residues. CDR3 DNA sequence: TGTGCCAGCGGGGGACGGTTGAACACTGAAGCTTTCTTT. Encoded protein: CASGGRLNTEAFF. Based on the CDR3 plus reference TRBV2 and TRBJ1-1, the full variable domain is EPEVTQTPSHQVTQMGQEVILRCVPISNHLYFYWYRQILGQKVEFLVSFYNNEISEKSEIFDDQFSVERPDGSNFTLKIRSTKLEDSAMYFCASGGRLNTEAFFGQGTRLTVV.

This chain joins TRBV7-9 and TRBJ1-2; D unclear. Germline CDR1 is SEHNR and CDR2 is FQNEAQ (reference sequence). The CDR3 is 14 amino acids. The ends were cut back, 5 bases at V and 4 bases at J, with 14 bases in the middle. The CDR3 loop reads CASSPRAALYGYTF. Written as DNA, the CDR3 is TGTGCCAGCAGCCCGCGGGCAGCCCTCTATGGCTACACCTTC.

J is TRBJ1-4 and V is TRBV5-1; D may be TRBD1 (6 bases). CDR3 length equals 16 residues. Per the germline V gene, CDR1 is SGHRS and CDR2 is YFSETQ. Deletions cut 4 bases from V and 4 bases from J, with 17 bases between. CDR3 residues: CASSAGPRGNNEKLFF. DNA for the CDR3: TGCGCCAGCAGCGCGGGACCCAGGGGAAATAATGAAAAACTGTTTTTT.

This chain joins TRBV6-2 or TRBV6-3 and TRBJ1-2; D ambiguous. Germline V CDR1 and CDR2: MNHEY, SVGEGT. V lost 5 bases and J 4 bases, leaving 17 bases between the germline ends. The CDR3 consists of 15 residues. The CDR3 loop reads CASSPSGRASYGYTF. CDR3 coding DNA: TGTGCCAGCAGTCCGTCGGGGAGGGCGAGCTATGGCTACACCTTC.

The V and J genes are TRBV12-3 or TRBV12-4 and TRBJ2-5; no firm D call. CDR3 length: 17 amino acids. V was shortened by 0 bases and J by 2 bases, with 16 bases between the two germline ends. CDR3: CASSLAGSRVIQETQYF. CDR3 sequence (DNA): TGTGCCAGCAGTTTAGCGGGGTCCCGGGTCATTCAAGAGACCCAGTACTTC.

The chain joins TRBV14 to TRBJ2-1; D remains ambiguous. The V gene lost 6 bases and the J gene lost 8 bases, with 8 bases spanning the gap. The length of the CDR3 is 11 residues. CDR1 is SGHDN and CDR2 is FVKESK in the germline V gene. The CDR3 DNA reads TGTGCCAGCAGGCCGGAGTATGAGCAGTTCTTC. Translating gives CASRPEYEQFF.

V is TRBV20-1 and J is TRBJ2-7, with 7 bases aligning to TRBD1. CDR3 length: 14 amino acids. Germline values: CDR1 DFQATT, CDR2 SNEGSKA (reference sequence). After removal of 4 bases from V and 2 bases from J, the junction contained 8 bases not matched to a gene. The CDR3 loop is CSAKDRRYAYEQYF. CDR3 nucleotides: TGCAGTGCTAAGGACAGGCGATACGCCTACGAGCAGTACTTC.

The chain recombines TRBV7-3 with TRBJ2-1; unclear D gene. The CDR3 loop spans 16 amino acids. CDR1 is SGHTA, CDR2 FQGTGA, per germline. The V end lost 5 bases, the J end lost 0 bases, and 14 bases lay between the germline ends. This CDR3 reads CASSPRTADSYNEQFF. In nucleotides, the CDR3 is TGTGCCAGCAGCCCCCGAACAGCTGACTCCTACAATGAGCAGTTCTTC.

The gene calls are TRBV4-2 and TRBJ1-4, with 8 bases identical to TRBD1. Germline CDR1 reads LGHNA; CDR2 reads YNFKEQ. This CDR3 comprises 15 residues. Trimming removed 4 bases from V and 12 bases from J; junction bases left unmatched: 13. The CDR3 DNA sequence: TGTGCCAGCAGCCCAGCCCGGGACAGGACGGGGCAACTGTTTTTT. It codes for CASSPARDRTGQLFF.

This clonotype was detected a few times. The rearrangement uses TRBV6-1 and TRBJ1-5; 9 bases match TRBD1. Germline V lookup: CDR1 MNHNS, CDR2 SASEGT. The V segment lost 4 bases and the J segment 4 bases; nucleotides outside the gene matches: 2. The CDR3 extends over 14 amino acids. DNA for the CDR3: TGTGCCAGCAGTGGGGACAGGGATAATCAGCCCCAGCATTTT. It encodes CASSGDRDNQPQHF.

This chain links TRBV12-3 or TRBV12-4 with TRBJ1-4; D not resolved. The CDR3 is made up of 13 amino acids. V lost 8 bases and J 7 bases, leaving 14 bases between the germline ends. In DNA, the CDR3 is TGTGCCAGCCACGCGGAGACGTCTGAAAAACTGTTTTTT. Protein: CASHAETSEKLFF.

The chain employs TRBV28 and TRBJ2-7; 16 positions match TRBD2. V trimming: 9 bases; J trimming: 3 bases; junction bases outside the gene matches: 14. The CDR3 contains 18 residues. Germline lookup yields CDR1 MDHEN and CDR2 SYDVKM. CDR3 region: CASTPGLAGGTVFYEQYF. The CDR3 nucleotides are TGTGCCAGTACACCGGGACTAGCGGGAGGGACAGTATTCTACGAGCAGTACTTC.

The chain has TRBV5-1 and TRBJ2-2; D not resolved. Deletions cut 4 bases from V and 6 bases from J, with 19 bases between. CDR1 SGHRS and CDR2 YFSETQ come from the germline V gene. The CDR3 consists of 16 residues. The CDR3 region has the DNA TGCGCCAGCAGCCCCCCAGGAGCAGGCTCAGCCGGGGAGCTGTTTTTT. Amino acids: CASSPPGAGSAGELFF.

This clonotype was detected many times. The chain recombines TRBV10-2 with TRBJ1-6, with TRBD1 matching over 10 bases. The V gene's germline CDR1 is WSHSY and CDR2 SAAADI. V was clipped by 6 bases and J by 9 bases; unmatched bases: 5. The CDR3 length is 14 residues. CDR3 loop: CASRRDRGTSPLHF. The CDR3 nucleotides are TGCGCCAGCAGGAGGGACAGGGGAACTTCACCCCTCCACTTT.